What follows describes a single T cell receptor beta chain. This specimen belongs to a study of blood T cells in healthy people across ages. A J-beta primer mix and a sample-barcoded 5' primer were used in a second PCR of roughly 7 to 12 cycles. TCRdb reanalysed the 5' RACE reads using MiXCR and keeps one entry per CDR3 protein. The sample consists of 850,000 to 1,300,000 distinct CDR3 sequences, around 45% of them appearing once. V lost 2 bases and J lost 6, with 10 bases in between. The CDR3 runs to 13 residues. Germline V gene sequence: CDR1 LNHNV, CDR2 YYDKDF (reference sequence). Extractions gave at least 5.5 micrograms of total RNA per sample.

The sequencing sample was made of blood. The chain employs TRBV15 and TRBJ1-1; perhaps TRBD1 as D (5 bases). The receptor comes from a woman aged 60-75 years in good health. CDR3 residues: CATSRLVGAEAFF. CDR3 DNA sequence: TGTGCCACCAGCAGATTAGTAGGGGCTGAAGCTTTCTTT.